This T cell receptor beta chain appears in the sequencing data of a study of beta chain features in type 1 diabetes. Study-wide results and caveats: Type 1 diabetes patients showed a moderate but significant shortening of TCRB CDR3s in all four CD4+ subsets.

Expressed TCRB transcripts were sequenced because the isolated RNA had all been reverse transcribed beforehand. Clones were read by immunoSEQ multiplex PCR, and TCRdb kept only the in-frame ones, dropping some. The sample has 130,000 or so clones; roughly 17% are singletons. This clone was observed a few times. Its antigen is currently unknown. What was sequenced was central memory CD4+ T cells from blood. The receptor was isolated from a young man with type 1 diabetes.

The CDR3 DNA reads TGTGCCAGCAGTTACTCAGTCAGGGGAAGGGAGACCCAGTACTTC. Its protein product is CASSYSVRGRETQYF. This chain uses TRBV6-5 with TRBJ2-5; TRBD1 is a possible D gene (6 bases). V lost 0 bases and J 5 bases, leaving 13 bases between the germline ends. Germline loops: CDR1 MNHEY, CDR2 SVGAGI. This CDR3 has 15 residues.